Listed here are 25 T cell receptor beta chains from one sample, sequenced in a study of tumor-infiltrating lymphocytes in primary liver carcinoma. Co-extracting RNA and DNA was done with 20-30 mg of unsorted bulk tissue as input. Researchers generated TCR beta cDNA from roughly 520 ng of total RNA, relying on a constant-region primer. Each TCR beta library was derived from three nested multiplex PCR rounds that employed slightly modified ARM-PCR. The first two PCR rounds used TRBV1-TRBV30 forward primers with a C-beta reverse primer, roughly 11 cycles each. TCRdb called the multiplex PCR reads again in MiXCR, with one record for every CDR3 protein. The data contain 100,000 or so distinct CDR3 sequences, around 73% of them singletons. Sequencing used liver tumor tissue from sampling region 2. As for subset: tumor region T2, inferior pole. The receptor set was obtained from a woman in her sixties with primary liver carcinoma and hepatitis B virus infection.

V gene TRBV6-5 combines with J gene TRBJ1-6; a possible D gene is TRBD1 (6 bases). Germline-derived CDR1 and CDR2 are MNHEY and SVGAGI. The CDR3 consists of 18 residues. With 1 base removed from V and 10 bases from J, the gap between germline ends came to 23 bases. The CDR3, as DNA: TGTGCCAGCAGTTACTTGCGGAGCGGGGGCGCGAATTCCTCACCCCTCCACTTT. Its translation: CASSYLRSGGANSSPLHF.

The CDR3 spells CASRTGGSTGELFF. The CDR3 DNA follows: TGTGCCAGCCGGACAGGGGGTAGCACTGGGGAGCTGTTTTTT. This chain links TRBV6-4 with TRBJ2-2; TRBD1 agrees at 10 bases. Germline CDR1 and CDR2: MRHNA and SNTAGT. The junction had 8 bases not matched to a gene; V was cut back by 8 bases and J by 8 bases. CDR3 length: 14 amino acids.

Details on this clonotype: A junction end diverges from the germline sequence, so it may reflect a read error. The V gene is TRBV14, the J gene TRBJ2-6, with 10 bases fitting TRBD1. Looked up from germline, CDR1 is SGHDN and CDR2 is FVKESK. This CDR3 region has 22 residues. The CDR3 protein is CAISPFQGGSGTGAAGANILSF. CDR3 DNA sequence: TGTGCCATCAGCCCGTTCCAGGGGGGTAGTGGGACAGGGGCAGCCGGGGCCAACATCCTGTCTTTC.

J is TRBJ2-7 and V is TRBV28; 8 bases are shared with TRBD2. The CDR3 has 15 amino acids. The ends lost 7 bases at V and 2 bases at J; junction bases unmatched: 10. The V gene's germline CDR1 is MDHEN and CDR2 SYDVKM. Written as DNA, the CDR3 is TGTGCCAGCAAAACCAGCGGGAGCCAGCCCTACGAGCAGTACTTC. This translates into CASKTSGSQPYEQYF.

A remark on this clonotype: A read error may explain this, as a much larger clone is one base away. This chain joins TRBV7-8 and TRBJ2-6, with unresolved D. CDR3 length equals 15 residues. Germline V gene data show CDR1 as SGHVS and CDR2 as FQNEAQ. The CDR3 nucleotides are TGTGCCAGCAGCTTATCGAGTTCTGTGGCCAACGTCCTGACTTTC. Protein: CASSLSSSVANVLTF.

The table lists this clonotype with many counts. CDR3 in amino acids: CASSPRDRAVGRPYF. DNA of the CDR3: TGTGCCAGCAGTCCTCGGGACAGGGCCGTCGGCCGACCATACTTC. The chain links TRBV12-3 or TRBV12-4 to TRBJ2-7, with 9 bases aligning to TRBD1. This CDR3 contains 15 residues. Trimming took 5 bases from V and 13 from J; bases not matched to a gene: 18.

The chain is built from TRBV11-2 and TRBJ2-5, with D perhaps TRBD2 (5 bases). V gave up 5 bases and J gave up 5 bases, with 12 bases separating them. Looked up from germline, CDR1 is SGHAT and CDR2 is FQNNGV. The CDR3 runs 13 residues. The CDR3 coding sequence is TGTGCCAGCAGCCGGGATCGGGATGAGACCCAGTACTTC. Translated, it gives CASSRDRDETQYF.

This clonotype occurred many times. The chain recombines TRBV4-1 with TRBJ1-5, with 9 bases matching TRBD1. V shed 1 base, J shed 6 bases, and the junction held 4 bases outside the gene matches. Germline V gene sequence: CDR1 MGHRA, CDR2 YSYEKL. The CDR3 contains 15 residues. In DNA, the CDR3 is TGCGCCAGCAGCCAAGGCGGACAGGGGAGTCAGCCCCAGCATTTT. Amino acids: CASSQGGQGSQPQHF.

This clonotype occurred many times. The gene calls are TRBV5-6 and TRBJ2-2, with TRBD2 matching 15 bases. The CDR3 has 19 amino acids. V gave up 4 bases and J gave up 7 bases; unmatched junction bases: 14. Germline V CDR1 and CDR2: SGHDT, YYEEEE. CDR3 in amino acids: CASSPLGGLAGGVGGELFF. For the CDR3, the DNA is TGTGCCAGCAGCCCCCTAGGGGGACTAGCGGGAGGTGTTGGCGGGGAGCTGTTTTTT.

Turning to this clonotype: One end of the junction does not line up with germline, which may come from a read error. This rearrangement joins TRBV11-2 to TRBJ1-6; a weak D match, TRBD1 (5 bases). Germline loops: CDR1 SGHAT, CDR2 FQNNGV. The CDR3 is 15 residues long. The chain's CDR3 is CASNLDPGRNSLLHF. The DNA for the CDR3 is TGTGCCAGCAATTTAGATCCAGGGAGGAATTCACTCCTCCACTTT.

The table lists this clonotype with a count of one. A junction end diverges from the germline sequence, so it may reflect a read error. The V gene is TRBV6-6, the J gene TRBJ2-5, with 9 nucleotides matching TRBD1. CDR3 length equals 15 residues. Germline CDR1 MNHNY, CDR2 SVGAGI (reference sequence). As DNA, the CDR3 is TGTGCCAGCAGTTACTTGGGACAGGGCCAAGAGAACCAGTATTTC. Amino acid sequence: CASSYLGQGQENQYF.

For this clonotype: At one of its ends the junction is not consistent with the germline gene, which may arise from a read error. J is TRBJ2-7 and V is TRBV6-6; 8 nucleotides line up with TRBD1. The CDR3 is made up of 15 amino acids. The germline CDR1 and CDR2 sequences are MNHNY and SVGAGI (reference sequence). Here the CDR3 reads CTSSYRTGLGYEQYF. CDR3 in DNA: TGTACCAGCAGTTACAGGACAGGGTTAGGGTACGAACAGTACTTC.

As to this clonotype: This may be a read error, as it is one base from a much larger clone. The gene calls are TRBV5-1 and TRBJ1-2; D call uncertain. CDR3 length equals 14 residues. The germline gives CDR1 SGHRS, CDR2 YFSETQ. Here the CDR3 DNA reads TGCGCCAGCACCTTGGGTCGGGATTTTAGCGGCTACACCTTC. Its translation is CASTLGRDFSGYTF.

This clonotype was recorded only once. Its ends do not fully match the called genes, so a read error is possible. The chain carries TRBV11-2 and TRBJ2-1; possibly TRBD2 for D (5 bases). The CDR3 consists of 14 residues. Germline V gene data show CDR1 as SGHAT and CDR2 as FQNNGV. The CDR3 DNA reads TGTGCCAGCATTCCGGACTCGGGGTATAGGGAGCAGTCCTTC. Its protein is CASIPDSGYREQSF.

This clonotype was counted at least ten times. The CDR3 here is CASSARGNTEAFF. The CDR3 DNA follows: TGTGCCAGCAGTGCCCGGGGGAACACTGAAGCTTTCTTT. The V and J genes are TRBV12-3 or TRBV12-4 and TRBJ1-1, with D hard to call. Trimming pared 5 bases from V and 1 base from J, leaving 8 bases between. This CDR3 region has 13 residues.

On this clonotype itself: Its ends do not fully match the called genes, so a read error is possible. The rearrangement joins TRBV29-1 to TRBJ1-1, with D tentatively TRBD1 (5 bases). The CDR3 runs 13 residues. Germline V gene lookup returns CDR1 SQVTM and CDR2 ANQGSEA. In nucleotides, the CDR3 is TGCAGAGTTGGACTGACAGCTAACACTGAAGTTTTCTTT. It specifies CRVGLTANTEVFF.

The J gene is TRBJ2-7, the V gene TRBV19; perhaps TRBD1 as D (6 bases). The CDR3 is 15 residues long. In germline, CDR1 is LNHDA, CDR2 SQIVND (reference sequence). Trimming took off 5 bases at V and 2 bases at J, with 16 bases between the two ends. The CDR3 nucleotides are TGTGCCAGTAGTTTCTCAGGGGAGAGCCCCTACGAGCAGTACTTC. Encoded protein: CASSFSGESPYEQYF.

Remarks on this clonotype: A much bigger clone sits one base away, suggesting this may be a read error. The chain uses TRBV12-3 or TRBV12-4 and TRBJ2-1, with D possibly matching TRBD2 (6 bases). This CDR3 region has 15 residues. The CDR3 nucleotides are TGTGCCAGCAGTTTAAGGAGGGCGGGCCACAATGAGCTGTTCTTC. Translating gives CASSLRRAGHNELFF.

Comment on this clonotype: A junction boundary mismatches the germline segment, possibly from a read error. The CDR3: CSTRRQGASGANVLTF. For the CDR3, the DNA is TGCAGTACTAGAAGGCAGGGGGCCTCCGGGGCCAACGTCCTGACTTTC. V usage is TRBV20-1 and J usage is TRBJ2-6; 8 bases are shared with TRBD1. The V gene's germline CDR1 is DFQATT and CDR2 SNEGSKA (reference sequence). The CDR3 is made up of 16 amino acids.

In regard to this clonotype: The junction differs from germline at one of its ends, possibly a read error. The J gene is TRBJ1-2, the V gene TRBV6-5; 11 bases agree with TRBD1. CDR3 size: 19 residues. CDR1 and CDR2 from the germline V gene are MNHEY and SVGAGI. The chain's CDR3 is CASTVKSPGQGDPLEGYIF. The DNA for the CDR3 is TGTGCCAGCACTGTAAAATCCCCGGGACAGGGGGATCCCTTGGAGGGCTACATCTTC.

Comments on this clonotype: A read error may account for a junction end that differs from germline. The V gene is TRBV11-2, the J gene TRBJ2-5; a weak D match, TRBD2 (6 bases). The CDR3 is made up of 13 amino acids. Germline CDR1 SGHAT, CDR2 FQNNGV. The CDR3, as DNA: TGTGCTAGCAGCTTCAAGGGAGGCGGGGCCCAGTACTTC. Translated, it gives CASSFKGGGAQYF.

This clonotype showed up just once. The germline gene is not matched at one end of the junction; a read error may be the cause. The V gene is TRBV29-1, the J gene TRBJ2-1; perhaps TRBD2 as D (6 bases). This CDR3 spans 15 amino acids. The V gene's germline CDR1 is SQVTM and CDR2 ANQGSEA. CDR3 coding DNA: TGTAGCGTTGGGGGGTCTAGCGAAATGTACAATGAGCAGTTCTTC. It yields the protein CSVGGSSEMYNEQFF.

This clonotype was observed a few times. A much larger clonotype is one base distant, so this may be a read error. The V and J genes are TRBV6-1 and TRBJ2-7; D perhaps matches TRBD2 (6 bases). CDR3 length: 13 residues. Germline V lookup: CDR1 MNHNS, CDR2 SASEGT. V was pared by 4 bases and J by 4 bases, with 11 bases between. For the CDR3, the DNA is TGTGCCAGCAGTGGAGGGGAGGAGTACGAGCAGTACTTC. Protein: CASSGGEEYEQYF.

This clonotype was found a few times. This chain joins TRBV20-1 and TRBJ2-1, with a weak D call TRBD2 (6 bases). CDR1 and CDR2 (germline): DFQATT, SNEGSKA (reference sequence). V was shortened by 3 bases and J by 7 bases, with 16 bases between the two germline ends. The CDR3 extends over 14 amino acids. The CDR3 is CSASEDYPGNEQFF. In DNA, the CDR3 is TGCAGTGCTAGTGAGGACTACCCGGGGAATGAGCAGTTCTTC.

Turning to this clonotype: A read error may account for a junction end that differs from germline. The chain employs TRBV5-1 and TRBJ1-1; D unresolved. This CDR3 has 14 residues. The germline gives CDR1 SGHRS, CDR2 YFSETQ. The CDR3 sequence: CASSLGRANTEAFF. DNA for the CDR3: TGCGCTAGCAGCTTAGGGAGAGCGAACACTGAAGCTTTCTTT.